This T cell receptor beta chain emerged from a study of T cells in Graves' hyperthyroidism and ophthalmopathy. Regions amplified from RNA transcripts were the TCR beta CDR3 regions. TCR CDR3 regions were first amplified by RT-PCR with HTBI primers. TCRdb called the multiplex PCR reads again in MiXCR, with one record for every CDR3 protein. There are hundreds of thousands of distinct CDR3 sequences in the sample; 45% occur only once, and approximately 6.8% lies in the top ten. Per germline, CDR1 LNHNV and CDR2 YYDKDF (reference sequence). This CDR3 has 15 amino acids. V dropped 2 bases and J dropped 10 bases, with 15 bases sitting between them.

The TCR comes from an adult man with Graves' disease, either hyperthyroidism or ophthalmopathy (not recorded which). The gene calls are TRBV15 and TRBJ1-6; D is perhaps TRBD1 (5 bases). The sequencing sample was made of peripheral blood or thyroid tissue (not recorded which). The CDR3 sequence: CATSRYTEGRSPLHF. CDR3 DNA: TGTGCCACCAGCAGATACACGGAGGGGAGGTCACCCCTCCACTTT.